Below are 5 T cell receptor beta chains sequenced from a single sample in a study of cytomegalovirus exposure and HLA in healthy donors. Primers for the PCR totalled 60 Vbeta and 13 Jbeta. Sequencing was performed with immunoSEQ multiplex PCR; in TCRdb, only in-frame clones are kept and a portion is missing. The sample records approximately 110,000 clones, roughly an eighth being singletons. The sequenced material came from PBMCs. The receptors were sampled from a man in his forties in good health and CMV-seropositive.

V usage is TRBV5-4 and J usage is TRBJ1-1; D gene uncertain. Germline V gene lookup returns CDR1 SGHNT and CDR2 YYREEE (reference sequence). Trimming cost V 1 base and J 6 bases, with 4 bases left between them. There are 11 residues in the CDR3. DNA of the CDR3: TGTGCCAGCAGCTTGTATGCTGAAGCTTTCTTT. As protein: CASSLYAEAFF.

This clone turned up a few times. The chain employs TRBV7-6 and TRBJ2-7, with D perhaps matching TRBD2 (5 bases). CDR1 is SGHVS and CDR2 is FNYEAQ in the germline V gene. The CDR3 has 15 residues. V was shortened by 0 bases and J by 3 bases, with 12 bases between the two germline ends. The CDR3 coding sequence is TGTGCCAGCAGCTTAGCTCTAGCTGGAAGCTACGAGCAGTACTTC. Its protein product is CASSLALAGSYEQYF.

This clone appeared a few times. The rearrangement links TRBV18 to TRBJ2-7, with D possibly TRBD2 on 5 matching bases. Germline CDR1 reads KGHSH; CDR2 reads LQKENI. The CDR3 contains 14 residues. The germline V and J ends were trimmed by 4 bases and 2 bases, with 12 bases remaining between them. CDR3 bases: TGTGCCAGCTCACTTAACACGGGGACCTACGAGCAGTACTTC. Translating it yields CASSLNTGTYEQYF.

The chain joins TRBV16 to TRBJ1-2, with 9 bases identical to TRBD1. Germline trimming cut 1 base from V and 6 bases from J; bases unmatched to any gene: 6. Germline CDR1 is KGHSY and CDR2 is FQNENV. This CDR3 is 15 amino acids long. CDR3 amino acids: CASSQFWDRVDGYTF. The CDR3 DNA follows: TGTGCCAGCAGCCAATTTTGGGACAGGGTGGATGGCTACACCTTC.

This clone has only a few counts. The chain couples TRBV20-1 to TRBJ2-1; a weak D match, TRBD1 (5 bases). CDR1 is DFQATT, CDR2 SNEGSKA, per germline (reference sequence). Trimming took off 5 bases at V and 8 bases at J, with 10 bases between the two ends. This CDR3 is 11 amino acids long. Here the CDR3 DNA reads TGCAGTGCTCCGAAAGGGGATGAGCAGTTCTTC. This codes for CSAPKGDEQFF.